The T cell receptor beta chain under discussion was sequenced for a study of cytomegalovirus exposure and HLA in healthy donors. Study context: Out of 398 genotyped donors, 81% belonged to the Caucasian-associated ancestry cluster. General observations from the study: Association of around 17,000 TCR beta sequences with HLA alleles was found at 0.05 false discovery rate in a later analysis. The likely origin of a cluster of highly shared sequence variants was a sequencing artifact. More clonal expansion characterized HLA-associated TCR beta chains than equally common others in a later analysis.

With respect to this clone: Its antigen is not known.

The PCR ran on 60 Vbeta and 13 Jbeta primers. The protocol was immunoSEQ multiplex PCR, while the TCRdb copy is restricted to in-frame clones and leaves out a portion. Among around 150,000 clones listed, over 70% were seen once. V was trimmed by 0 bases and J by 0 bases, leaving 16 bases between them. The germline V gene has CDR1 SGHNT and CDR2 YYREEE (reference sequence). This CDR3 is 18 amino acids long. V gene TRBV5-4 combines with J gene TRBJ1-3, with a possible D match to TRBD1 (5 bases). Sequencing used PBMCs. This clonotype was obtained from a man between 35 and 55 years old in good health and CMV-seropositive. The CDR3 loop is CASSLANSNRRSGNTIYF. In DNA, the CDR3 is TGTGCCAGCAGCTTGGCAAATAGCAACAGGCGCTCTGGAAACACCATATATTTT.